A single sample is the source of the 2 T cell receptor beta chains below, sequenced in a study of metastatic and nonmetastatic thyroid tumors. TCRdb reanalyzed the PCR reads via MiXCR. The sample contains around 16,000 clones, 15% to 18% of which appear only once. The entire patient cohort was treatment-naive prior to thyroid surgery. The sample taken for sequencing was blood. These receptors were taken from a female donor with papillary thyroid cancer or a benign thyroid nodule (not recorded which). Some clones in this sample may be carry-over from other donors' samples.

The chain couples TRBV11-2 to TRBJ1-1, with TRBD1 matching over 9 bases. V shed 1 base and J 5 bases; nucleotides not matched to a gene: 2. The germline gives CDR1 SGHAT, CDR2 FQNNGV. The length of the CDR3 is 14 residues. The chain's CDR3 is CASSLVGTGTEAFF. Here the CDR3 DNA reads TGTGCCAGCAGCTTAGTGGGGACAGGGACTGAAGCTTTCTTT.

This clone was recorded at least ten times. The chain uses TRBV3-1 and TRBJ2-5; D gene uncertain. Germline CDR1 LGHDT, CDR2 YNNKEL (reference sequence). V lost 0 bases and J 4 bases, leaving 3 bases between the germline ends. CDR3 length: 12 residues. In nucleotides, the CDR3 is TGTGCCAGCAGCCAAGAAACAGAGACCCAGTACTTC. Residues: CASSQETETQYF.